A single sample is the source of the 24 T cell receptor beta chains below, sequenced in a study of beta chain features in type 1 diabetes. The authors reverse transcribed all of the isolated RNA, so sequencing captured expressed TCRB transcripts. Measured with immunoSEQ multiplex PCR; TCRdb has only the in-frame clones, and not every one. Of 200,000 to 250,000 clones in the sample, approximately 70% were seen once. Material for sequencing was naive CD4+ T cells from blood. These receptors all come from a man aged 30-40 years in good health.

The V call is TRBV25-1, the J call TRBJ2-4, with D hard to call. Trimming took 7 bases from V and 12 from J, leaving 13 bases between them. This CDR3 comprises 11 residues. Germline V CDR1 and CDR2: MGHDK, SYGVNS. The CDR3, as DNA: TGTGCCAGCACGGGTCTTGAAAATCAGTACTTC. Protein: CASTGLENQYF.

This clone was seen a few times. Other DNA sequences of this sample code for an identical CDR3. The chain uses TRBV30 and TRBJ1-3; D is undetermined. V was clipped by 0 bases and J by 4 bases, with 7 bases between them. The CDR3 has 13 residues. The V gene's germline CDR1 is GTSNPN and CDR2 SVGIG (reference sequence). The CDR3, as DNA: TGTGCCTGGAGTGTCGTCTCGGGAAACACCATATATTTT. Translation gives CAWSVVSGNTIYF.

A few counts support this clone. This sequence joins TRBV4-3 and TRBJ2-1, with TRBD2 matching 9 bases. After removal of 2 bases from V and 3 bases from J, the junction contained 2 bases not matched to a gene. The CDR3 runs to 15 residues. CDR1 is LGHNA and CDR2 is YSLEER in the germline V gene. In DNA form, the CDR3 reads TGCGCCAGCAGCCAATCTAGCGGGAACTACAATGAGCAGTTCTTC. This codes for CASSQSSGNYNEQFF.

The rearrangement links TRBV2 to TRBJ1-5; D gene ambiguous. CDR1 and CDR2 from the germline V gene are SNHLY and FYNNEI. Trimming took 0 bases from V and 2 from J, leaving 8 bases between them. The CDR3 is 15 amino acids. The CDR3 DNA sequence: TGTGCCAGCAGTGAAGCTGCAGCCGGCAATCAGCCCCAGCATTTT. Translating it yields CASSEAAAGNQPQHF.

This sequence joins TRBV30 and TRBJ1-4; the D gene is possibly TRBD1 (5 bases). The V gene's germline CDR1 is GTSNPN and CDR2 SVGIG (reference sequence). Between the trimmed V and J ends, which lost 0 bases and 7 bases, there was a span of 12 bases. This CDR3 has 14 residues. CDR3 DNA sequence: TGTGCCTGGAGTGTACGGGTGGGACCTGAAAAACTGTTTTTT. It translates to CAWSVRVGPEKLFF.

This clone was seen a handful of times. The CDR3 is CSVLEREYNEQFF. The DNA for the CDR3 is TGCAGTGTATTAGAACGGGAGTACAATGAGCAGTTCTTC. V and J are TRBV29-1 and TRBJ2-1; D is perhaps TRBD2 (6 bases). CDR3 length: 13 residues. CDR1 and CDR2 from the germline V gene are SQVTM and ANQGSEA.

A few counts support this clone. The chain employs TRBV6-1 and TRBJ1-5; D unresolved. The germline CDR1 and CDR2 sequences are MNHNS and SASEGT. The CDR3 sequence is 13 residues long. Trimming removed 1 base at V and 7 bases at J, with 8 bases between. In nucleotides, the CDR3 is TGTGCCAGCAGTGAAGGTCTGGAGCAGCCCCAGCATTTT. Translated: CASSEGLEQPQHF.

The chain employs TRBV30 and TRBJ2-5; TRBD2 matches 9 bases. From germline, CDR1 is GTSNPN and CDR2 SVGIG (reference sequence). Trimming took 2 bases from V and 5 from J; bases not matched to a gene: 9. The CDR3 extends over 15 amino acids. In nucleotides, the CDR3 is TGTGCCTGGAGTCCTCTAGCGGGGTCAGACGAGACCCAGTACTTC. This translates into CAWSPLAGSDETQYF.

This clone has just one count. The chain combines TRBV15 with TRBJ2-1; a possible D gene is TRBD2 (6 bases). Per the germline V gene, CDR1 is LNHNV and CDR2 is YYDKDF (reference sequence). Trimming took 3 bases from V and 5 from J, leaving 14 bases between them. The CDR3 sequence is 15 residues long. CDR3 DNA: TGTGCCACCAGCAGTGACGGGAGAGGGAACAATGAGCAGTTCTTC. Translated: CATSSDGRGNNEQFF.

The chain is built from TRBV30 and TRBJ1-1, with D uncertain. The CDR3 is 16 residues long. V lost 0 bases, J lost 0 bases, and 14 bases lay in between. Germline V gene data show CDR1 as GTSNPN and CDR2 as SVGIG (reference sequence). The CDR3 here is CAWSVRLIRMNTEAFF. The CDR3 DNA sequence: TGTGCCTGGAGTGTACGTCTTATCCGGATGAACACTGAAGCTTTCTTT.

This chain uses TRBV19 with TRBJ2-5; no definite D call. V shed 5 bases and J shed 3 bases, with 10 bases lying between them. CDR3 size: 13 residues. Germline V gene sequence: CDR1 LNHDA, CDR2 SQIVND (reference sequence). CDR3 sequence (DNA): TGTGCCAGTAGTGGCCCAGCGAAAGAGACCCAGTACTTC. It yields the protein CASSGPAKETQYF. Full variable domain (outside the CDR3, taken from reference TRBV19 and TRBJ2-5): DGGITQSPKYLFRKEGQNVTLSCEQNLNHDAMYWYRQDPGQGLRLIYYSQIVNDFQKGDIAEGYSVSREKKESFPLTVTSAQKNPTAFYLCASSGPAKETQYFGPGTRLLVL.

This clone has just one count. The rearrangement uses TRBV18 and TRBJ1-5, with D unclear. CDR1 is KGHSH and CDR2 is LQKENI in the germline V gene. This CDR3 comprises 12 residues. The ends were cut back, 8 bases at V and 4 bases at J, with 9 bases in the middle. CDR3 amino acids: CASRAFNQPQHF. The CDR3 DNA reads TGTGCCAGCCGGGCCTTTAATCAGCCCCAGCATTTT.

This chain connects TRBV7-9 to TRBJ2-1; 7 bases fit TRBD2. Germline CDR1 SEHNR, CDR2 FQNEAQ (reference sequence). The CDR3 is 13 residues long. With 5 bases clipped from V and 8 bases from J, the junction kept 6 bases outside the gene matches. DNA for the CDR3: TGTGCCAGCAGCCCCAGGACTAGTCATGAGCAGTTCTTC. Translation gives CASSPRTSHEQFF.

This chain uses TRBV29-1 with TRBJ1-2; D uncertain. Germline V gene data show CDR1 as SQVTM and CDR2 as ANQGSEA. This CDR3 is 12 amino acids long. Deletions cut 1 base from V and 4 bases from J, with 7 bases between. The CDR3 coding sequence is TGCAGCGTTGAAGGGCAGGCCTATGGCTACACCTTC. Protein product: CSVEGQAYGYTF.

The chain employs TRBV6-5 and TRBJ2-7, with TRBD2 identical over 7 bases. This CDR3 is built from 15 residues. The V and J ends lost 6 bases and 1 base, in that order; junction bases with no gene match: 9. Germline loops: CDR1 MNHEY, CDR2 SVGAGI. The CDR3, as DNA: TGTGCCAGCAGCCGTGTTCTGCGGGGGTCCTACGAGCAGTACTTC. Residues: CASSRVLRGSYEQYF.

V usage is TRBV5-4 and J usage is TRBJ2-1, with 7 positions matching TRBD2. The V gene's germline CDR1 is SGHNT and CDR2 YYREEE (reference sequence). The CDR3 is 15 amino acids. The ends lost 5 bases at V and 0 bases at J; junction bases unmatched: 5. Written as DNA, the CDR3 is TGTGCCAGCAGGGTGACTAGCAACTCCTACAATGAGCAGTTCTTC. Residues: CASRVTSNSYNEQFF.

The chain's CDR3 is CASSVSAGGNYEQYF. CDR3 nucleotides: TGTGCCAGCAGCGTTAGTGCAGGGGGCAACTACGAGCAGTACTTC. The genes are TRBV9 and TRBJ2-7, with 8 bases matching TRBD1. In germline, CDR1 is SGDLS, CDR2 YYNGEE. J lost 3 bases, V lost 2 bases, and 7 bases had no gene match. This CDR3 spans 15 amino acids.

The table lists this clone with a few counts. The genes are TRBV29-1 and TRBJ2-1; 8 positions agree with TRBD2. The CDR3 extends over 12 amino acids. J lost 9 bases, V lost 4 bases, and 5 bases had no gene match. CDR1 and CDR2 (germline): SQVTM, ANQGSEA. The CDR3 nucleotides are TGCAGCGTTGCGGGACTAGTGGTTGAGCAGTTCTTC. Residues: CSVAGLVVEQFF.

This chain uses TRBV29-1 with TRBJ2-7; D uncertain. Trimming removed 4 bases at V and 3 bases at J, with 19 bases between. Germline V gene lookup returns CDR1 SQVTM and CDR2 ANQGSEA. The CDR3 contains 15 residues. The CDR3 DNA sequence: TGCAGCGTTGGTGCGTCGGAGAGAGGCCACTACGAGCAGTACTTC. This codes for CSVGASERGHYEQYF.

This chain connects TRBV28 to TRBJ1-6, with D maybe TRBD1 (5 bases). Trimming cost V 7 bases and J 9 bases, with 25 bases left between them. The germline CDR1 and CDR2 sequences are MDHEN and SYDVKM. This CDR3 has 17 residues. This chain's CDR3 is CASTLPARGFGSSPLHF. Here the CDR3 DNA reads TGTGCCAGCACCTTACCCGCCCGGGGCTTTGGTAGTTCACCCCTCCACTTT.

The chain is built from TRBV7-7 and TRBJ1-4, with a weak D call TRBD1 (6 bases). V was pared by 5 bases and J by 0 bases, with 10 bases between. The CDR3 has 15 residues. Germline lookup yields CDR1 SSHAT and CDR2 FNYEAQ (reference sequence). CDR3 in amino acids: CASSPGAATNEKLFF. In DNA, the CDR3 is TGTGCCAGCAGCCCGGGGGCGGCAACTAATGAAAAACTGTTTTTT.

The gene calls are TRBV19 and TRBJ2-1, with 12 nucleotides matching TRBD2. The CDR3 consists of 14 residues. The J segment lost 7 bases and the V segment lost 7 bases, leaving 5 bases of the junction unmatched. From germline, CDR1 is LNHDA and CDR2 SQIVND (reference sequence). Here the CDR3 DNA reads TGTGCCAGTACCCCTAGCGGGGGGGCTAATGAGCAGTTCTTC. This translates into CASTPSGGANEQFF.

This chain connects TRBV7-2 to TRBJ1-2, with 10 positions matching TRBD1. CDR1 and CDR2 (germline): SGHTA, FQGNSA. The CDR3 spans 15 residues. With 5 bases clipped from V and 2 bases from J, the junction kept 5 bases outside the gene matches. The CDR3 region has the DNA TGTGCCAGCAGCCGTGGGACAGGGGAAAACTATGGCTACACCTTC. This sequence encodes CASSRGTGENYGYTF.

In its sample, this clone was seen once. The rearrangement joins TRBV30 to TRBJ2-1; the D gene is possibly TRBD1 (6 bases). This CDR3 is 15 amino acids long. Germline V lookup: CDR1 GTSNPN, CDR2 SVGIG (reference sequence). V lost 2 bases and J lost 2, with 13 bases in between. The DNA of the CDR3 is TGTGCCTGGAGTAGAGCAGGGGCCCCCTACAATGAGCAGTTCTTC. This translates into CAWSRAGAPYNEQFF.